This TCR beta chain was recovered during a study of T-cell reconstitution after alpha-beta-depleted transplantation in children. With V trimmed by 1 base and J by 9 bases, 9 bases remained unmatched. Germline V gene sequence: CDR1 SGHVS, CDR2 FNYEAQ. This CDR3 comprises 15 residues. Study findings and constraints: At around two months after transplant, the alpha-beta T cells were reportedly derived from several hundred expanded clones that came from non-depleted graft cells.

Construction of the TCRbeta library involved unique molecular identifiers. One entry per CDR3 protein results from TCRdb running MiXCR on the PCR reads. The data show 70,000 to 95,000 distinct CDR3 sequences, roughly a sixth seen once. A note on this clonotype: Antigen: not known.

The sequencing here drew on PBMCs, mostly from graft donor cells, taken 180 days after TCRalphabeta/CD19-depleted stem cell transplant. The sequence was collected from a male patient between 2 and 9 years old who had a stem cell transplant for acute lymphoblastic leukemia, so the T cells may come from the graft donor. The chain recombines TRBV7-6 with TRBJ2-1; TRBD2 agrees at 7 bases. The CDR3 reads CASSLVRGVWGEQFF. The CDR3, as DNA: TGTGCCAGCAGCTTAGTACGGGGGGTTTGGGGTGAGCAGTTCTTC.